Listed below are T cell receptor beta chains from one sample, sequenced in a study of CD8 T cells in Susac syndrome. TCRdb recomputed calls from the immunoSEQ multiplex PCR reads with MiXCR, one row per CDR3 protein. The table has around 150,000 distinct CDR3 sequences, approximately 95% seen once; the top ten hold 0.25% to 0.3%. Source material: CD8+ T cells from PBMCs. The receptors originated from a human donor in good health. CDR3s include the opening cysteine and the closing phenylalanine or tryptophan. Fields, in order: V gene, D gene, clone size, J gene, CDR3 protein, CDR3 DNA. The D gene is left open where the match is weak. Clone size is not always given. Where it is, it says once, few, many or a class for expanded clones.

TRBV9,TRBD1,NA,TRBJ2-7,CASSDRDRGQHEQYF,TGTGCCAGCAGCGACCGGGACAGGGGGCAACACGAGCAGTACTTC
TRBV9,NA,NA,TRBJ2-4,CASSTQTGIQYF,TGTGCCAGCAGCACCCAAACGGGCATTCAGTACTTC
TRBV7-2,NA,NA,TRBJ2-7,CASSFLGSPQYF,TGTGCCAGCAGCTTTCTAGGGTCCCCGCAGTACTTC
TRBV27,NA,NA,TRBJ2-5,CASSLWSAQGTQYF,TGTGCCAGCAGTTTATGGTCAGCCCAGGGGACCCAGTACTTC
TRBV5-1,TRBD1,NA,TRBJ2-7,CASSGTGDYEQYF,TGCGCCAGCAGCGGGACAGGAGACTACGAGCAGTACTTC
TRBV6-5,NA,NA,TRBJ2-1,CASSYGGDNEQFF,TGTGCCAGCAGTTACGGAGGGGACAATGAGCAGTTCTTC
TRBV9,NA,NA,TRBJ1-1,CASTTEGPEAFF,TGTGCCAGCACCACGGAGGGACCTGAAGCTTTCTTT
TRBV27,TRBD1,NA,TRBJ1-5,CASSLNRGWQPQHF,TGTGCCAGCAGTCTAAACAGGGGGTGGCAGCCCCAGCATTTT
TRBV28,NA,NA,TRBJ1-2,CASSMPAGRGDF,TGTGCCAGCAGTATGCCCGCCGGGAGGGGGGACTTC
TRBV27,TRBD1,NA,TRBJ1-2,CASSLLGTEYGYTF,TGTGCCAGCAGTTTACTCGGGACAGAATATGGCTACACCTTC
TRBV14,NA,NA,TRBJ1-2,CASSQDRRRDGYTF,TGTGCCAGCAGCCAAGATCGACGGAGAGATGGCTACACCTTC
TRBV25-1,TRBD1,NA,TRBJ2-7,CASSARDSEQYF,TGTGCCAGCAGTGCAAGGGACAGCGAGCAGTACTTC
TRBV9,NA,NA,TRBJ2-3,CASSGSKSTDTQYF,TGTGCCAGCAGCGGAAGCAAAAGCACAGATACGCAGTATTTT
TRBV24-1,TRBD1,NA,TRBJ2-2,CATSERTGPGELFF,TGTGCCACCAGTGAAAGGACAGGGCCCGGGGAGCTGTTTTTT
TRBV4-1,NA,NA,TRBJ1-1,CASSQAMGRDTEAFF,TGCGCCAGCAGTCAGGCGATGGGGCGAGACACTGAAGCTTTCTTT
TRBV12-3/TRBV12-4,NA,NA,TRBJ2-1,CASTPGGGPQFF,TGTGCCAGCACCCCAGGGGGGGGACCACAGTTCTTC
TRBV28,TRBD2,NA,TRBJ2-5,CASSFFPSGSRETQYF,TGTGCCAGCAGTTTTTTTCCTAGCGGAAGCCGAGAGACCCAGTACTTC
TRBV6-5,NA,NA,TRBJ2-5,CASSYPLAETQYF,TGTGCCAGCAGTTACCCCCTAGCCGAGACCCAGTACTTC
TRBV6-5,NA,few,TRBJ2-5,CASSQWTRSETQYF,TGTGCCAGCAGTCAATGGACTCGGTCGGAGACCCAGTACTTC
TRBV14,TRBD1,NA,TRBJ2-2,CASSPTGTGTGELFF,TGTGCCAGCAGCCCTACGGGGACAGGGACCGGGGAGCTGTTTTTT
TRBV20-1,TRBD2,NA,TRBJ2-7,CSARLSRGRAWEQYF,TGCAGTGCTAGACTCAGCCGAGGGAGGGCATGGGAGCAGTACTTC
TRBV28,TRBD2,NA,TRBJ2-2,CASALAGESTGELFF,TGTGCCAGCGCCCTAGCGGGAGAAAGTACCGGGGAGCTGTTTTTT
TRBV24-1,TRBD1,NA,TRBJ1-2,CATSDTLTGGNGYTF,TGTGCCACCAGTGACACACTGACAGGGGGCAATGGCTACACCTTC
TRBV3-1,TRBD1,NA,TRBJ1-1,CASSQTGTGMNTEAFF,TGTGCCAGCAGCCAGACCGGGACAGGCATGAACACTGAAGCTTTCTTT
TRBV3-1,TRBD2,few,TRBJ2-1,CASSQDRAGYNEQFF,TGTGCCAGCAGCCAAGATCGAGCGGGGTACAATGAGCAGTTCTTC
TRBV29-1,NA,NA,TRBJ2-7,CSVGLGQITEQYF,TGCAGCGTTGGCCTTGGACAGATTACCGAGCAGTACTTC
TRBV11-3,NA,NA,TRBJ2-7,CASSLGAGGTYEQYF,TGTGCCAGCAGCTTAGGGGCCGGAGGTACCTACGAGCAGTACTTC
TRBV14,NA,few,TRBJ1-2,CASSQGGNGYTF,TGTGCCAGCAGCCAAGGGGGGAATGGCTACACCTTC
TRBV4-3,TRBD2,NA,TRBJ2-3,CASSQDGREGRDTQYF,TGCGCCAGCAGCCAAGACGGACGGGAGGGCCGAGATACGCAGTATTTT
TRBV6-5,NA,once,TRBJ2-5,CASSYGGAETQYF,TGTGCCAGCAGTTACGGCGGGGCCGAGACCCAGTACTTC
TRBV7-9,TRBD1,NA,TRBJ2-7,CASSLAGQGDEQYF,TGTGCCAGCAGCTTAGCTGGACAGGGCGACGAGCAGTACTTC
TRBV4-2,TRBD2,once,TRBJ2-3,CASSSGGPQYF,TGTGCCAGCAGCTCGGGGGGTCCGCAGTATTTT
TRBV5-4,TRBD1,NA,TRBJ2-7,CASRDRDSYEQYF,TGTGCCAGCAGGGACAGGGATTCCTACGAGCAGTACTTC
TRBV7-2,NA,NA,TRBJ1-5,CASSLGGIENQPQHF,TGTGCCAGCAGCTTAGGAGGGATCGAAAATCAGCCCCAGCATTTT
TRBV9,NA,NA,TRBJ2-7,CASSVGDSWAYEQYF,TGTGCCAGCAGCGTAGGGGACTCCTGGGCGTACGAGCAGTACTTC
TRBV11-1,TRBD1,NA,TRBJ2-3,CASSSRTGITDTQYF,TGTGCCAGCAGCTCCCGGACAGGGATTACAGATACGCAGTATTTT
TRBV28,TRBD1,NA,TRBJ2-1,CASSSGQEFYNEQFF,TGTGCCAGCAGTTCGGGACAGGAGTTTTACAATGAGCAGTTCTTC
TRBV14,NA,NA,TRBJ2-7,CASSPGRLVTYEQYF,TGTGCCAGCAGCCCGGGGAGACTAGTCACCTACGAGCAGTACTTC
TRBV19,TRBD2,NA,TRBJ2-7,CASSPRGTGLAGLTYEQYF,TGTGCCAGTAGCCCCCGGGGAACGGGACTAGCGGGACTAACTTACGAGCAGTACTTC
TRBV13,TRBD2,once,TRBJ2-7,CASRPTSGDSYEQYF,TGTGCCAGCAGGCCAACTAGCGGGGATTCCTACGAGCAGTACTTC
TRBV29-1,TRBD2,NA,TRBJ2-7,CSVEDGLAGGNEQYF,TGCAGCGTTGAAGATGGGCTAGCGGGAGGTAACGAGCAGTACTTC
TRBV28,NA,NA,TRBJ2-3,CASRTISLAHSTDTQYF,TGTGCCAGCAGAACCATCTCCTTGGCACACAGCACAGATACGCAGTATTTT